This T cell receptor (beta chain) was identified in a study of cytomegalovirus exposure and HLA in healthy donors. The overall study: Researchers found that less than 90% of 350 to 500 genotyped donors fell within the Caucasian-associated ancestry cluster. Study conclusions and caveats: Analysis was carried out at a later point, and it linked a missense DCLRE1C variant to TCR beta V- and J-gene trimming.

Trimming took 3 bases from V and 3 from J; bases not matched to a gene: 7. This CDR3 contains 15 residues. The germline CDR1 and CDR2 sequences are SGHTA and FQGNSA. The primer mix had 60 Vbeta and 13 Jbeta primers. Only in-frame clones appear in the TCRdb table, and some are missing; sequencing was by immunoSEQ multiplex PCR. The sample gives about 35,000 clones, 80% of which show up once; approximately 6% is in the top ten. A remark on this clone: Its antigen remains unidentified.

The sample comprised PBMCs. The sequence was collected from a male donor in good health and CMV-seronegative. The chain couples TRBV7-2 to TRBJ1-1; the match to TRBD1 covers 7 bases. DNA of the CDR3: TGTGCCAGCAGCTTGACAGGGCCCCCCTACACTGAAGCTTTCTTT. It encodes CASSLTGPPYTEAFF.